The subject of this entry is one T cell receptor beta chain. Its antigen remains unknown. The record originates from a study of Ad26.COV2.S vaccination and SARS-CoV-2 variants. Whole-study context: Intramuscular Ad26.COV2.S doses were given once or twice, 56 days apart.

Whole-study results and caveats: The analyses of TCR breadth and depth may have understated the size of total T cell responses.

The trim removed 0 bases at V and 4 bases at J, leaving 8 bases unmatched. The CDR3 runs 16 residues. The germline V gene has CDR1 LNHNV and CDR2 YYDKDF (reference sequence). Clones were sequenced by immunoSEQ multiplex PCR, and TCRdb holds only the in-frame ones, with some missing. The table has some 290,000 clones, around 81% seen once; the top ten hold around 2.2%. As to treatment: roughly 18 received Ad26.COV2.S at low or high dose, single or two shots; a few received placebo; per-sample allocation not given. The samples were gathered on day 63 after the first injection of vaccine or placebo. An Ad26 vector that expressed Wuhan-strain SARS-CoV-2 spike constituted the vaccine.

Sequencing was performed on peripheral blood, taken in a trial of Ad26.COV2.S vaccine versus placebo. This TCR derives from a person aged 18 to 65 who received the Ad26.COV2.S COVID-19 vaccine or a placebo. This chain connects TRBV15 to TRBJ1-2; 7 bases match TRBD1. The CDR3 nucleotides are TGTGCCACCAGCAGAGACCCCGGACAGGCGGGCTATGGCTACACCTTC. Translation gives CATSRDPGQAGYGYTF.